These 17 T cell receptor beta chains came from one sample sequenced in a study of blood T cell repertoires in COVID-19. Assay used: immunoSEQ multiplex PCR; TCRdb lists only in-frame clones, some missing. The sample has approximately 210,000 clones; just under 85% are singletons. What was sequenced was peripheral blood. The source is a woman aged 50 to 65 with active or convalescent COVID-19.

The chain recombines TRBV6-5 with TRBJ1-5; D unresolved. The germline V gene has CDR1 MNHEY and CDR2 SVGAGI. Trimming stripped 2 bases from V and 5 bases from J, with 16 bases between. This CDR3 is 16 amino acids long. The CDR3 DNA sequence: TGTGCCAGCAGTTACCCGAAATCCGGTCACCATCAGCCCCAGCATTTT. It yields the protein CASSYPKSGHHQPQHF.

The chain carries TRBV6-5 and TRBJ1-2; D not resolved. The CDR3 contains 13 residues. The V gene lost 2 bases and the J gene lost 5 bases, with 9 bases spanning the gap. The germline V gene encodes CDR1 MNHEY and CDR2 SVGAGI. The CDR3 coding sequence is TGTGCCAGCAGTTACCCGGCCGGGTATGGCTACACCTTC. Translated: CASSYPAGYGYTF.

The J gene is TRBJ2-1, the V gene TRBV4-1; 8 bases line up with TRBD2. CDR1 and CDR2 (germline): MGHRA, YSYEKL. This CDR3 contains 16 residues. V shed 3 bases, J shed 4 bases, and the junction held 8 bases outside the gene matches. CDR3 DNA: TGCGCCAGCAGCCAGAGAGTACTAGCGGCATACAATGAGCAGTTCTTC. Its protein is CASSQRVLAAYNEQFF.

V and J are TRBV6-5 and TRBJ1-2, with a weak D call TRBD1 (5 bases). The CDR3 is 15 amino acids. With 0 bases removed from V and 4 bases from J, the gap between germline ends came to 12 bases. Germline V lookup: CDR1 MNHEY, CDR2 SVGAGI. The CDR3 coding sequence is TGTGCCAGCAGTTACTCAGTTGGGGCCAGCTATGGCTACACCTTC. Protein product: CASSYSVGASYGYTF.

The gene calls are TRBV6-5 and TRBJ2-7; 10 bases are a match to TRBD2. V lost 4 bases, J lost 3 bases, and 6 bases stayed unmatched. The germline V gene has CDR1 MNHEY and CDR2 SVGAGI. The CDR3 covers 15 residues. In DNA, the CDR3 is TGTGCCAGCAGTTCCCCGACTAGCGGGTTCTACGAGCAGTACTTC. Its protein is CASSSPTSGFYEQYF.

Written as DNA, the CDR3 is TGTGCCAGCAGCCCTAGCCCTGAAGCTTTCTTT. Translating gives CASSPSPEAFF. This rearrangement joins TRBV7-9 to TRBJ1-1; no definite D call. V shed 5 bases and J shed 6 bases, with 7 bases lying between them. Germline loops: CDR1 SEHNR, CDR2 FQNEAQ (reference sequence). This CDR3 contains 11 residues.

The chain couples TRBV30 to TRBJ1-4; D possibly corresponds to TRBD1 (6 bases). The CDR3 has 16 amino acids. Trimming pared 2 bases from V and 3 bases from J, leaving 16 bases between. Per the germline V gene, CDR1 is GTSNPN and CDR2 is SVGIG (reference sequence). The CDR3 sequence is CAWSPDRSGANEKLFF. The CDR3 region has the DNA TGTGCCTGGAGTCCTGATCGTTCAGGGGCTAATGAAAAACTGTTTTTT. Full variable domain (rest looked up from reference TRBV30 and TRBJ1-4): SQTIHQWPATLVQPVGSPLSLECTVEGTSNPNLYWYRQAAGRGLQLLFYSVGIGQISSEVPQNLSASRPQDRQFILSSKKLLLSDSGFYLCAWSPDRSGANEKLFFGSGTQLSVL.

The table lists this clone with many counts. This chain connects TRBV7-6 to TRBJ1-3; TRBD1 matches at 8 bases. CDR3 length: 16 residues. The ends lost 6 bases at V and 0 bases at J; junction bases unmatched: 7. Germline V gives CDR1 SGHVS, CDR2 FNYEAQ. CDR3 nucleotide sequence: TGTGCCAGCAGGAAAACCGGGACAGGCTCTGGAAACACCATATATTTT. Protein sequence: CASRKTGTGSGNTIYF.

The chain links TRBV5-1 to TRBJ2-5, with 13 bases matching TRBD2. The germline gives CDR1 SGHRS, CDR2 YFSETQ. The CDR3 sequence is 16 residues long. Trimming at V came to 5 bases and at J to 3 bases, leaving 7 bases not matched to a gene. CDR3 region: CASSLTGTSGEETQYF. The CDR3 nucleotides are TGCGCCAGCAGTCTCACCGGGACTAGCGGGGAAGAGACCCAGTACTTC.

The CDR3 reads CASSWDSSGNTIYF. The CDR3 region has the DNA TGCGCCAGCAGTTGGGACAGCTCTGGAAACACCATATATTTT. The rearrangement uses TRBV5-1 and TRBJ1-3, with 7 bases matching TRBD1. The CDR3 has 14 amino acids. After removal of 5 bases from V and 0 bases from J, the junction contained 2 bases not matched to a gene. Germline loops: CDR1 SGHRS, CDR2 YFSETQ. Full variable domain (missing parts from reference TRBV5-1 and TRBJ1-3): KAGVTQTPRYLIKTRGQQVTLSCSPISGHRSVSWYQQTPGQGLQFLFEYFSETQRNKGNFPGRFSGRQFSNSRSEMNVSTLELGDSALYLCASSWDSSGNTIYFGEGSWLTVV.

The rearrangement links TRBV7-2 to TRBJ2-7; a possible D gene is TRBD2 (6 bases). This CDR3 is 15 amino acids long. Germline-derived CDR1 and CDR2 are SGHTA and FQGNSA. Deletions cut 4 bases from V and 3 bases from J, with 16 bases between. This CDR3 is CASSSDRDSIYEQYF. The DNA of the CDR3 is TGTGCCAGCAGCTCTGACCGGGACTCAATCTACGAGCAGTACTTC. The variable domain in full, completed from reference TRBV7-2 and TRBJ2-7, reads GAGVSQSPSNKVTEKGKDVELRCDPISGHTALYWYRQSLGQGLEFLIYFQGNSAPDKSGLPSDRFSAERTGGSVSTLTIQRTQQEDSAVYLCASSSDRDSIYEQYFGPGTRLTVT.

This clone was counted ten times or more. J is TRBJ2-7 and V is TRBV4-2; 12 bases are shared with TRBD2. Germline CDR1 reads LGHNA; CDR2 reads YNFKEQ. The ends lost 0 bases at V and 5 bases at J; junction bases unmatched: 5. The CDR3 runs to 16 residues. The CDR3 protein is CASSQEEGTSGHEQYF. For the CDR3, the DNA is TGTGCCAGCAGCCAAGAAGAGGGGACTAGCGGGCACGAGCAGTACTTC.

The chain uses TRBV5-5 and TRBJ2-2, with 7 bases fitting TRBD1. The ends lost 6 bases at V and 7 bases at J; junction bases unmatched: 6. This CDR3 comprises 13 residues. CDR1 and CDR2 from the germline V gene are SGHKS and YYEKEE (reference sequence). The CDR3 region is CASTPQGDGELFF. In DNA form, the CDR3 reads TGTGCCAGCACCCCCCAGGGGGACGGGGAGCTGTTTTTT. Full variable domain (outside the CDR3, taken from reference TRBV5-5 and TRBJ2-2): DAGVTQSPTHLIKTRGQQVTLRCSPISGHKSVSWYQQVLGQGPQFIFQYYEKEERGRGNFPDRFSARQFPNYSSELNVNALLLGDSALYLCASTPQGDGELFFGEGSRLTVL.

This chain connects TRBV24-1 to TRBJ1-5, with TRBD1 as a possible D gene (5 bases). Trimming removed 7 bases from V and 2 bases from J, with 20 bases in between. Germline-derived CDR1 and CDR2 are KGHDR and SFDVKD. This CDR3 is built from 17 residues. The CDR3 nucleotides are TGTGCCACCAGCGGGGGATCAACAGGCAGGGGCAATCAGCCCCAGCATTTT. This gives the protein CATSGGSTGRGNQPQHF.

The chain uses TRBV28 and TRBJ2-2, with 8 bases identical to TRBD2. This CDR3 is built from 15 residues. Germline CDR1 and CDR2: MDHEN and SYDVKM. V lost 6 bases, J lost 1 base, and 4 bases stayed unmatched. The CDR3 nucleotides read TGTGCCAGCAGCTCGGGACTAGTGAACACCGGGGAGCTGTTTTTT. Translated: CASSSGLVNTGELFF.

The rearrangement uses TRBV9 and TRBJ2-3, with 14 bases that match TRBD2. Germline V CDR1 and CDR2: SGDLS, YYNGEE. The CDR3 extends over 17 amino acids. The ends lost 0 bases at V and 5 bases at J; junction bases unmatched: 5. CDR3 DNA sequence: TGTGCCAGCAGCGTAGCTAAAGGGACTAGCGGGAGAGATACGCAGTATTTT. Amino acid sequence: CASSVAKGTSGRDTQYF. The whole variable domain, filled in from reference TRBV9 and TRBJ2-3, reads DSGVTQTPKHLITATGQRVTLRCSPRSGDLSVYWYQQSLDQGLQFLIQYYNGEERAKGNILERFSAQQFPDLHSELNLSSLELGDSALYFCASSVAKGTSGRDTQYFGPGTRLTVL.

The V and J genes are TRBV25-1 and TRBJ1-5, with unresolved D. CDR1 is MGHDK, CDR2 SYGVNS, per germline. The CDR3 totals 14 residues. With 6 bases removed from V and 3 bases from J, the gap between germline ends came to 12 bases. The DNA of the CDR3 is TGTGCCAGCAGCCAGAGAGGTTACAATCAGCCCCAGCATTTT. Encoded protein: CASSQRGYNQPQHF.